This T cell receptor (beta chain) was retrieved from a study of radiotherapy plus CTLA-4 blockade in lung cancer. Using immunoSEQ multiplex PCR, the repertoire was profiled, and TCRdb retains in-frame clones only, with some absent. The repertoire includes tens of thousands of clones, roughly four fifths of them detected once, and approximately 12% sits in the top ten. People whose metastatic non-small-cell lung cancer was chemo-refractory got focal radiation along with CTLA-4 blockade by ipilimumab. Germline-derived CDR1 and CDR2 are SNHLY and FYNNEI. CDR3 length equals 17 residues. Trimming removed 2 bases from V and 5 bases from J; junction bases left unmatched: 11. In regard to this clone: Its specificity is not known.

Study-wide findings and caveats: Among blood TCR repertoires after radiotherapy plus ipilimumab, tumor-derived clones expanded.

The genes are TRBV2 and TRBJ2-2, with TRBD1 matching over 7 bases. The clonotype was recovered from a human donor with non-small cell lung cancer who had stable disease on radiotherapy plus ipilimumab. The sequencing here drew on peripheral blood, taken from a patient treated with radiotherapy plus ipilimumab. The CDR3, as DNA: TGTGCCAGCAGTGAAAGGGGGCTGGGCGCCTTTACCGGGGAGCTGTTTTTT. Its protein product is CASSERGLGAFTGELFF.